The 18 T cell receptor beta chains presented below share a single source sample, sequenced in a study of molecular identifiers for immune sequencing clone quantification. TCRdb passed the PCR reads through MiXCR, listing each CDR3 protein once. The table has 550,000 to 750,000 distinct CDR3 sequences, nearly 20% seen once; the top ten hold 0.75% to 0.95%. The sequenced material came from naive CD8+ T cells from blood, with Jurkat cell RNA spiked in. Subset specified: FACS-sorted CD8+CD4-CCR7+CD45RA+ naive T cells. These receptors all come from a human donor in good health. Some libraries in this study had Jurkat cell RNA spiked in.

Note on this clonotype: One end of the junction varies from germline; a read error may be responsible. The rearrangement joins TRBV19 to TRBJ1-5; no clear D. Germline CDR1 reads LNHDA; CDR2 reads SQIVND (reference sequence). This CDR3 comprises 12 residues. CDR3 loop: CASNIGGQPQHF. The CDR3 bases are TGTGCCAGTAATATAGGCGGTCAGCCCCAGCATTTT.

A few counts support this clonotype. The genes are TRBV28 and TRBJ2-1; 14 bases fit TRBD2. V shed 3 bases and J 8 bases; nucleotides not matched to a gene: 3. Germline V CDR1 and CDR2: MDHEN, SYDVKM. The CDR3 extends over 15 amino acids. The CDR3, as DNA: TGTGCCAGCAGTTTCAGACTAGCGGGAGGGCATGAGCAGTTCTTC. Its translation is CASSFRLAGGHEQFF.

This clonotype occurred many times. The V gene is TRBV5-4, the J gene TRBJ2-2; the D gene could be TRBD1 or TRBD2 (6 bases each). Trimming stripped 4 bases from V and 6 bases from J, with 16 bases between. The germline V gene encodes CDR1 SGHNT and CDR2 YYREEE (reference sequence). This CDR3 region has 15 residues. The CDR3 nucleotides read TGTGCCAGCAGCCCCACGGCAGGGGAGGCCGGGGAGCTGTTTTTT. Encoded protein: CASSPTAGEAGELFF.

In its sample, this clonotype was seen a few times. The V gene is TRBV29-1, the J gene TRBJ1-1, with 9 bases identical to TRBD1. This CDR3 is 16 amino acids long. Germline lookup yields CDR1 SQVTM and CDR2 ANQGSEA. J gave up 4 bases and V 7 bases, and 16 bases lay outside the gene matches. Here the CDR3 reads CSGGPPTGGLSTEAFF. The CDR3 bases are TGCAGCGGCGGGCCTCCGACAGGGGGTCTGAGCACTGAAGCTTTCTTT.

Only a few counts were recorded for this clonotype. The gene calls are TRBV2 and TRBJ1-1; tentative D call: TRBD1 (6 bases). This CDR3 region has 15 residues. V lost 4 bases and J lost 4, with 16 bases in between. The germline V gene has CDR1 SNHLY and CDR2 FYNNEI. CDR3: CASSVENRVGTEAFF. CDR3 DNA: TGTGCCAGCAGTGTCGAGAACAGGGTGGGCACTGAAGCTTTCTTT.

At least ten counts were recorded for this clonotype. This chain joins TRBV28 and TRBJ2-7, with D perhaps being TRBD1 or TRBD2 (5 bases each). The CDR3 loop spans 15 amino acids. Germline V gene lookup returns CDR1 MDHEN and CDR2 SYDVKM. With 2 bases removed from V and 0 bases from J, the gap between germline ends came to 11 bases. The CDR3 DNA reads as TGTGCCAGCAGTTTAGGGGACGGCCTCTCCTACGAGCAGTACTTC. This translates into CASSLGDGLSYEQYF.

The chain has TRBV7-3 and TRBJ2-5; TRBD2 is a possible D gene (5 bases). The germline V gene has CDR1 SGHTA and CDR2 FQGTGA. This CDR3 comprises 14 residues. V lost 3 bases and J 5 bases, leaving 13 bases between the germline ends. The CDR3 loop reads CASSLDSAAETQYF. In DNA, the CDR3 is TGTGCCAGCAGCTTGGACTCCGCCGCGGAGACCCAGTACTTC.

The CDR3 nucleotides are TGCAGTGCTAGAGATTCTACTAGCGGGAGCGCGCAGTATTTT. Translation gives CSARDSTSGSAQYF. The gene calls are TRBV20-1 and TRBJ2-3, with 11 bases identical to TRBD2. The germline gives CDR1 DFQATT, CDR2 SNEGSKA (reference sequence). Trimming removed 0 bases from V and 10 bases from J; junction bases left unmatched: 6. The CDR3 is 14 amino acids.

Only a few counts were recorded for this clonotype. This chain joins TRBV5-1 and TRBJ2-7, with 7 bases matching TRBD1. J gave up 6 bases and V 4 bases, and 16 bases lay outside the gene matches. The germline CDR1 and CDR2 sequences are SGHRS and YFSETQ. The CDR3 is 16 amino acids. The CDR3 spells CASSATGFLQDAEQYF. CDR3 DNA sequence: TGCGCCAGCAGCGCGACAGGGTTCCTACAGGACGCCGAGCAGTACTTC.

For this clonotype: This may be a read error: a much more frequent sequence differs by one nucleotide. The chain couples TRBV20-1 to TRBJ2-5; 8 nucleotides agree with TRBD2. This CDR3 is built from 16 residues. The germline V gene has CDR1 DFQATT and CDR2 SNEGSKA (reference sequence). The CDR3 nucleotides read TGCGGTGCTAGAGACCTTTGGACTAGCAATTCGGAGACCCAGTACTTC. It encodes CGARDLWTSNSETQYF.

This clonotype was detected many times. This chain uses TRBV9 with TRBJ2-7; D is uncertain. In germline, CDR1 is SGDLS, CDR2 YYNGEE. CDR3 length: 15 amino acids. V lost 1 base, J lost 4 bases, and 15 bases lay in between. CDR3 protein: CASSVIPGPKYEQYF. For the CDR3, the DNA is TGTGCCAGCAGCGTAATCCCCGGTCCTAAGTACGAGCAGTACTTC.

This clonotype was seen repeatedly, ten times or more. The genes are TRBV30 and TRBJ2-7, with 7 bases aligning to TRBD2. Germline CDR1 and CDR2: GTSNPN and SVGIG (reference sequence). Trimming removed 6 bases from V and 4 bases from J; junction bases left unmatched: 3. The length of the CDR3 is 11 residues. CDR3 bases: TGTGCCTGCTGGGAGGGGTACGAGCAGTACTTC. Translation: CACWEGYEQYF.

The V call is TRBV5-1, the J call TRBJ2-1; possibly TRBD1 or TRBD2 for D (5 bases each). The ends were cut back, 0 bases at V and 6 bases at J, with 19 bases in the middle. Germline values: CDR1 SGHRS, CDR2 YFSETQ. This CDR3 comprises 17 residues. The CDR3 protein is CASSLVFGDPLSNEQFF. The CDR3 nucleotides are TGCGCCAGCAGCTTGGTATTTGGGGACCCGTTGAGCAATGAGCAGTTCTTC.

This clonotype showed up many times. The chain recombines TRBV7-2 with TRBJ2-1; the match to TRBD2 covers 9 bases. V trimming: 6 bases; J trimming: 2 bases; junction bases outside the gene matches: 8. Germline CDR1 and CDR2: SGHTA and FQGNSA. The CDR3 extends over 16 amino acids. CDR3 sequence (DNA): TGTGCCAGCAGACCTTTAGCGGGGGCAACCTACAATGAGCAGTTCTTC. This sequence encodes CASRPLAGATYNEQFF. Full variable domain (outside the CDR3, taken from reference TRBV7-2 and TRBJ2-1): GAGVSQSPSNKVTEKGKDVELRCDPISGHTALYWYRQSLGQGLEFLIYFQGNSAPDKSGLPSDRFSAERTGGSVSTLTIQRTQQEDSAVYLCASRPLAGATYNEQFFGPGTRLTVL.

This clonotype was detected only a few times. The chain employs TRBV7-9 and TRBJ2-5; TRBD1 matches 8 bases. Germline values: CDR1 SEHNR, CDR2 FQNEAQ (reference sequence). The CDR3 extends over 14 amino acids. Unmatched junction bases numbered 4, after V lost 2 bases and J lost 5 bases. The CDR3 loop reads CASSLLDRDETQYF. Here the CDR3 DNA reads TGTGCCAGCAGCTTACTGGACAGGGACGAGACCCAGTACTTC.

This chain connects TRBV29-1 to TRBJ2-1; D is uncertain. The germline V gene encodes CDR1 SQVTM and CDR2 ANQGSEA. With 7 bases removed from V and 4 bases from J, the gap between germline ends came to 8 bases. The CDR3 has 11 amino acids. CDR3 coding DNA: TGCAGCGCTGAGTTGTACAATGAGCAGTTCTTC. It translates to CSAELYNEQFF.

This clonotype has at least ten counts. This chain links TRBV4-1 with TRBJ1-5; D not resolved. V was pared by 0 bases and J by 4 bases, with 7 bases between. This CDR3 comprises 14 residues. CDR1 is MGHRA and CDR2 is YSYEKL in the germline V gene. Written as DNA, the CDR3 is TGCGCCAGCAGCCAAGAAGCAGAGAATCAGCCCCAGCATTTT. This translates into CASSQEAENQPQHF.

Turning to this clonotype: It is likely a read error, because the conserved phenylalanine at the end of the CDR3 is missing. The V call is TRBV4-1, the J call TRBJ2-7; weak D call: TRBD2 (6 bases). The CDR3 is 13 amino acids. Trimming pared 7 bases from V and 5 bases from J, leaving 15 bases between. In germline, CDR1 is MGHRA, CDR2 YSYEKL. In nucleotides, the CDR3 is TGCGCCAGCACCGGGACTGACCCCCACGAGCAGTACTCC. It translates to CASTGTDPHEQYS.